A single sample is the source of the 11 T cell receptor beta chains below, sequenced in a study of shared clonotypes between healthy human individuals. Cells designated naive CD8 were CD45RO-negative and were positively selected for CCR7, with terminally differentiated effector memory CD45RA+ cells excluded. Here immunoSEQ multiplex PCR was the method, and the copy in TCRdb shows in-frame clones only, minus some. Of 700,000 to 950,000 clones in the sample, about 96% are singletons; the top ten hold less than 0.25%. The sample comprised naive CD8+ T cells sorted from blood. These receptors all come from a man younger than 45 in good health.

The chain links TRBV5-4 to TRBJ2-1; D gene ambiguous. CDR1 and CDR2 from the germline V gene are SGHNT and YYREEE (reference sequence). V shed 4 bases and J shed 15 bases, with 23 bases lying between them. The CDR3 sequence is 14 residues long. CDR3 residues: CASSPGPSPQMWFF. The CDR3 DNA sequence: TGTGCCAGCAGCCCCGGACCCTCCCCCCAAATGTGGTTCTTC.

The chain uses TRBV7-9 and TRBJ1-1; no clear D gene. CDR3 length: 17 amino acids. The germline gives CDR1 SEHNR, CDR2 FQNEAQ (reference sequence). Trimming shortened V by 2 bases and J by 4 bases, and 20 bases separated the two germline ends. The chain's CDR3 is CASSLPPDLFGTTEAFF. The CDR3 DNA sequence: TGTGCCAGCAGCTTACCGCCGGACCTCTTCGGAACCACTGAAGCTTTCTTT.

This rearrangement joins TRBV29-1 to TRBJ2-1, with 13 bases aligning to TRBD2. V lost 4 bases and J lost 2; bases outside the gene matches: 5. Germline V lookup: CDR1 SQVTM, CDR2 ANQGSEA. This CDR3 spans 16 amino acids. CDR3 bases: TGCAGCGTTGGGGGACTAGCGGGAAAAACCTACAATGAGCAGTTCTTC. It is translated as CSVGGLAGKTYNEQFF.

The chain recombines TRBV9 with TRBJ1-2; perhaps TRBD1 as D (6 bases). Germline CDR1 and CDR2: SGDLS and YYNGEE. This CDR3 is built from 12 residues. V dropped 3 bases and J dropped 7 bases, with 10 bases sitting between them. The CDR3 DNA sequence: TGTGCCAGCAGCGACAGGGTAATTGGCTACACCTTC. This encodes CASSDRVIGYTF.

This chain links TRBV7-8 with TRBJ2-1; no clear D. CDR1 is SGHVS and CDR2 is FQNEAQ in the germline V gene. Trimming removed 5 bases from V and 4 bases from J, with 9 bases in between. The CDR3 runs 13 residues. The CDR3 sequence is CASSPLLYNEQFF. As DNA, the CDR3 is TGTGCCAGCAGCCCCCTCTTGTACAATGAGCAGTTCTTC. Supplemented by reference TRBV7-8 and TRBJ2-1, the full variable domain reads GAGVSQSPRYKVAKRGQDVALRCDPISGHVSLFWYQQALGQGPEFLTYFQNEAQLDKSGLPSDRFFAERPEGSVSTLKIQRTQQEDSAVYLCASSPLLYNEQFFGPGTRLTVL.

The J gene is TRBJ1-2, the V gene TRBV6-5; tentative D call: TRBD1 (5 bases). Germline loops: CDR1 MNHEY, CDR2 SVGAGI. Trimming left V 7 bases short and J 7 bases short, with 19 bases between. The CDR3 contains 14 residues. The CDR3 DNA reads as TGTGCCAGCACCAAACAAGGGGCCTGGCGTGGCTACACCTTC. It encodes CASTKQGAWRGYTF.

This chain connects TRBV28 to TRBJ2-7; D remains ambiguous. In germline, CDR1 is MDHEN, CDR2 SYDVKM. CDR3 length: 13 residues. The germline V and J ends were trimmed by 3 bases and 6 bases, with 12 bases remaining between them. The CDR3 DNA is TGTGCCAGCAGTTTGGGTGGTCGAGGCGAGCAGTACTTC. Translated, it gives CASSLGGRGEQYF.

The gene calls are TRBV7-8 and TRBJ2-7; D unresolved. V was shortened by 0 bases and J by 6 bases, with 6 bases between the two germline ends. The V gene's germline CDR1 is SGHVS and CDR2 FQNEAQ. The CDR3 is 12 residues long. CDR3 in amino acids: CASSLAGSEQYF. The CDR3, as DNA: TGTGCCAGCAGCTTAGCTGGTTCCGAGCAGTACTTC.

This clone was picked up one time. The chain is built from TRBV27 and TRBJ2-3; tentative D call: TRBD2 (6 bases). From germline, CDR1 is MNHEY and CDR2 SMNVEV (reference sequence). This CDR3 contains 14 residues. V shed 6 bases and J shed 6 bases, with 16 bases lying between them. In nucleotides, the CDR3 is TGTGCCAGCAGGTGGTTCAGCGGGTTGGATACGCAGTATTTT. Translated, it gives CASRWFSGLDTQYF.

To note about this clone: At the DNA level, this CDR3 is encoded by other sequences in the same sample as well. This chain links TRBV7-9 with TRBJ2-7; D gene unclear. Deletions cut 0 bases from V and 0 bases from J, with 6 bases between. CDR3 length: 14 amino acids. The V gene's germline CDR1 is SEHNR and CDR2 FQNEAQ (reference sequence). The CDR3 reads CASSLAVSSYEQYF. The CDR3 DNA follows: TGTGCCAGCAGCTTAGCTGTCAGCTCCTACGAGCAGTACTTC. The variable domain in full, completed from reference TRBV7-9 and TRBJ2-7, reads DTGVSQNPRHKITKRGQNVTFRCDPISEHNRLYWYRQTLGQGPEFLTYFQNEAQLEKSRLLSDRFSAERPKGSFSTLEIQRTEQGDSAMYLCASSLAVSSYEQYFGPGTRLTVT.

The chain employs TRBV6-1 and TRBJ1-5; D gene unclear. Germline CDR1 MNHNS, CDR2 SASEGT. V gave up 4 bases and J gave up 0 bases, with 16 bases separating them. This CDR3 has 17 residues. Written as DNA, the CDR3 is TGTGCCAGCAGTGTGAGTAGGGCACTTAATAGCAATCAGCCCCAGCATTTT. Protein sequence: CASSVSRALNSNQPQHF.